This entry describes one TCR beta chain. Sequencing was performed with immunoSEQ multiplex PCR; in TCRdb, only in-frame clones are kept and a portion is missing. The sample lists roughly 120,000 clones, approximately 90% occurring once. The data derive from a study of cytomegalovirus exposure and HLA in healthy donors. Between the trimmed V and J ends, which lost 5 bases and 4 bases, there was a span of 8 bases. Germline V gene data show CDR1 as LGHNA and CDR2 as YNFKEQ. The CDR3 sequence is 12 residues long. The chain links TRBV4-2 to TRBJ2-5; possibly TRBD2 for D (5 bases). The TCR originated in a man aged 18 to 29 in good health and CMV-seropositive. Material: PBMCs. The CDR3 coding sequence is TGTGCCAGCAGCTGGGAGCGAGAGACCCAGTACTTC. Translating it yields CASSWERETQYF.